The 18 T cell receptor beta chains listed next were all sequenced from one sample in a study of long-term antiretroviral therapy in people with HIV. Run at survey level, the immunoSEQ assay was version v3.0. Repertoires were generated with immunoSEQ multiplex PCR, while TCRdb's copy carries only in-frame clones and drops some. The sample lists 34,000 or so clones, about 93% occurring once. Here the sequenced sample was unsorted PBMCs, taken 5.1 years after starting antiretroviral therapy. Receptor source: a woman in her fifties or sixties with HIV.

Regarding this clone: This sequence may be a read error, since a much larger clone differs from it by one base. V gene TRBV7-9 combines with J gene TRBJ2-7; no clear D gene. Per germline, CDR1 SEHNR and CDR2 FQNEAQ (reference sequence). CDR3 length: 11 amino acids. V gave up 4 bases and J gave up 3 bases, with 4 bases separating them. CDR3 loop: CASSWDYEQYF. CDR3 DNA sequence: TGTGCCAGCAGCTGGGACTACGAGCAGTACTTC.

This clone appeared once. This rearrangement joins TRBV5-4 to TRBJ2-5; perhaps TRBD2 as D (6 bases). Trimming pared 3 bases from V and 3 bases from J, leaving 15 bases between. CDR1 and CDR2 (germline): SGHNT, YYREEE (reference sequence). The CDR3 runs to 15 residues. The chain's CDR3 is CASSSKSPGEETQYF. The CDR3 DNA is TGTGCCAGCAGCTCTAAAAGCCCGGGGGAAGAGACCCAGTACTTC.

The J gene is TRBJ2-7, the V gene TRBV4-2; 7 bases are shared with TRBD2. This CDR3 has 15 residues. Germline CDR1 reads LGHNA; CDR2 reads YNFKEQ. The ends lost 1 base at V and 3 bases at J; junction bases unmatched: 6. The CDR3 DNA is TGTGCCAGCAGCCAAGTGTCCGGGAGGAACTACGAGCAGTACTTC. Protein product: CASSQVSGRNYEQYF.

This sequence joins TRBV5-4 and TRBJ1-1, with a possible D match to TRBD1 (6 bases). Trimming shortened V by 4 bases and J by 0 bases, and 13 bases separated the two germline ends. The CDR3 totals 15 residues. CDR1 and CDR2 from the germline V gene are SGHNT and YYREEE (reference sequence). The CDR3 protein is CASSRRQAMNTEAFF. The DNA of the CDR3 is TGTGCCAGCAGCCGTCGACAGGCGATGAACACTGAAGCTTTCTTT.

CDR3 nucleotide sequence: TGTGCCAGTAGTTCTCCGGGGGCCACAGATACGCAGTATTTT. Translation gives CASSSPGATDTQYF. The chain carries TRBV19 and TRBJ2-3, with D perhaps matching TRBD1 or TRBD2 (6 bases each). Per germline, CDR1 LNHDA and CDR2 SQIVND (reference sequence). The length of the CDR3 is 14 residues. The V end was cut by 5 bases, the J end by 2 bases, with 11 bases between.

This rearrangement joins TRBV10-3 to TRBJ2-5; D is unclear. CDR1 and CDR2 from the germline V gene are ENHRY and SYGVKD. The CDR3 is made up of 14 amino acids. V lost 0 bases and J 3 bases, leaving 8 bases between the germline ends. The DNA for the CDR3 is TGTGCCATCAGTGAGTCGGCGGCAGAAGAGACCCAGTACTTC. Its protein product is CAISESAAEETQYF.

V usage is TRBV2 and J usage is TRBJ2-5; TRBD1 agrees at 7 bases. Per the germline V gene, CDR1 is SNHLY and CDR2 is FYNNEI. After removal of 6 bases from V and 5 bases from J, the junction contained 9 bases not matched to a gene. CDR3 length equals 14 residues. CDR3 in DNA: TGTGCCAGCAGCTACGACAGGGACATCGAGACCCAGTACTTC. It is translated as CASSYDRDIETQYF.

The chain recombines TRBV6-5 with TRBJ2-7, with D unclear. The germline CDR1 and CDR2 sequences are MNHEY and SVGAGI. CDR3 length equals 14 residues. V dropped 2 bases and J dropped 2 bases, with 10 bases sitting between them. CDR3: CASSYTGTPYEQYF. CDR3 DNA: TGTGCCAGCAGTTACACGGGTACCCCCTACGAGCAGTACTTC.

This chain connects TRBV2 to TRBJ2-7; either TRBD1 or TRBD2 may fit D (6 bases each). V dropped 4 bases and J dropped 2 bases, with 12 bases sitting between them. Per the germline V gene, CDR1 is SNHLY and CDR2 is FYNNEI. The CDR3 extends over 14 amino acids. CDR3 nucleotide sequence: TGTGCCAGCAGTGGAAAGGGGGGCCCCTACGAGCAGTACTTC. Its translation: CASSGKGGPYEQYF.

There are a few counts of this clone. The chain's CDR3 is CASSLTFAPDEQFF. CDR3 coding DNA: TGTGCCAGCAGCTTAACGTTTGCCCCGGATGAGCAGTTCTTC. The chain couples TRBV7-3 to TRBJ2-1; D is uncertain. V lost 0 bases to trimming and J lost 8 bases, with 11 bases between them. Germline loops: CDR1 SGHTA, CDR2 FQGTGA. This CDR3 spans 14 amino acids. The full variable domain, rest sourced from reference TRBV7-3 and TRBJ2-1, is GAGVSQTPSNKVTEKGKYVELRCDPISGHTALYWYRQSLGQGPEFLIYFQGTGAADDSGLPNDRFFAVRPEGSVSTLKIQRTERGDSAVYLCASSLTFAPDEQFFGPGTRLTVL.

This sequence joins TRBV4-1 and TRBJ1-6; TRBD1 matches 9 bases. The CDR3 has 13 amino acids. Germline V gene sequence: CDR1 MGHRA, CDR2 YSYEKL. J lost 9 bases, V lost 10 bases, and 7 bases had no gene match. The CDR3 bases are TGCGCCACCCGAGGACAGGGGAGTTCACCCCTCCACTTT. Encoded protein: CATRGQGSSPLHF.

The chain joins TRBV28 to TRBJ2-5; D is uncertain. The CDR3 length is 11 residues. V was trimmed by 2 bases and J by 5 bases, leaving 3 bases between them. In germline, CDR1 is MDHEN, CDR2 SYDVKM. CDR3 residues: CASSLGETQYF. As DNA, the CDR3 is TGTGCCAGCAGTTTAGGCGAGACCCAGTACTTC.

The chain employs TRBV5-1 and TRBJ2-7, with a possible D match to TRBD2 (7 bases). There are 16 residues in the CDR3. Trimming shortened V by 0 bases and J by 1 base, and 14 bases separated the two germline ends. Germline values: CDR1 SGHRS, CDR2 YFSETQ. CDR3 region: CASSLGGGGPSYEQYF. CDR3 nucleotides: TGCGCCAGCAGCTTGGGAGGGGGGGGGCCGTCCTACGAGCAGTACTTC.

The chain has TRBV5-4 and TRBJ2-3; 8 positions match TRBD2. Trimming removed 4 bases from V and 2 bases from J; junction bases left unmatched: 12. The length of the CDR3 is 17 residues. Germline V gene data show CDR1 as SGHNT and CDR2 as YYREEE (reference sequence). The CDR3 region has the DNA TGTGCCAGCAGCCTACCTCCCTTCGGGGGGGACACAGATACGCAGTATTTT. It codes for CASSLPPFGGDTDTQYF. Complete variable domain (other parts from reference TRBV5-4 and TRBJ2-3): ETGVTQSPTHLIKTRGQQVTLRCSSQSGHNTVSWYQQALGQGPQFIFQYYREEENGRGNFPPRFSGLQFPNYSSELNVNALELDDSALYLCASSLPPFGGDTDTQYFGPGTRLTVL.

The rearrangement joins TRBV7-8 to TRBJ2-7; 7 bases are shared with TRBD2. J was trimmed by 2 bases and V by 8 bases; bases with no gene match: 9. Germline assignment: CDR1 SGHVS and CDR2 FQNEAQ. This CDR3 is built from 14 residues. The CDR3 here is CASGGGTTTYEQYF. DNA for the CDR3: TGTGCCAGCGGGGGGGGAACAACTACCTACGAGCAGTACTTC. The variable domain in full, completed from reference TRBV7-8 and TRBJ2-7, reads GAGVSQSPRYKVAKRGQDVALRCDPISGHVSLFWYQQALGQGPEFLTYFQNEAQLDKSGLPSDRFFAERPEGSVSTLKIQRTQQEDSAVYLCASGGGTTTYEQYFGPGTRLTVT.

The CDR3 DNA sequence: TGCGCCAGCAGCTTGGGATCCGGGCCCACCTACTACGAGCAGTACTTC. This translates into CASSLGSGPTYYEQYF. The V and J genes are TRBV5-1 and TRBJ2-7; D gene uncertain. This CDR3 region has 16 residues. Germline CDR1 is SGHRS and CDR2 is YFSETQ. Between the trimmed V and J ends, which lost 0 bases and 3 bases, there was a span of 16 bases.

This clone was observed a few times. The rearrangement uses TRBV4-1 and TRBJ1-4; D is undetermined. V shed 1 base and J shed 0 bases, with 6 bases lying between them. The CDR3 extends over 15 amino acids. The germline V gene has CDR1 MGHRA and CDR2 YSYEKL. The CDR3 loop is CASSQGQATNEKLFF. CDR3 DNA sequence: TGCGCCAGCAGCCAAGGGCAGGCAACTAATGAAAAACTGTTTTTT.

V usage is TRBV15 and J usage is TRBJ1-2; 9 nucleotides agree with TRBD1. CDR1 is LNHNV and CDR2 is YYDKDF in the germline V gene (reference sequence). This CDR3 comprises 13 residues. J gave up 12 bases and V 5 bases, and 10 bases lay outside the gene matches. The CDR3 DNA is TGTGCCACCAGCTCGACGAACCGACAGGGGGACACCTTC. Translating it yields CATSSTNRQGDTF.